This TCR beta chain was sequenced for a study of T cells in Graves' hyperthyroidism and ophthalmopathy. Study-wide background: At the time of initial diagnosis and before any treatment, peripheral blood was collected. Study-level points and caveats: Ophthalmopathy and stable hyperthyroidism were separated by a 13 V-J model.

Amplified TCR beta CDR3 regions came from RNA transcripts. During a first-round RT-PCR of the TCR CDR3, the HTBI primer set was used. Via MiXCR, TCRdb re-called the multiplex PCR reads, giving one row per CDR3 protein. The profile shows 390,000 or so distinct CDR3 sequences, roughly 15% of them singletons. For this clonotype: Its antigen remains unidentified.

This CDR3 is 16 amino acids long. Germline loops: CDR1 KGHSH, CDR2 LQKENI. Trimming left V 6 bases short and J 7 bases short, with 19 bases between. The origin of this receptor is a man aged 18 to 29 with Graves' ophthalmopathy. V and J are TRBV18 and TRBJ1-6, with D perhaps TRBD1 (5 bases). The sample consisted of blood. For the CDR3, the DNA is TGTGCCAGCTCCGCCAATCCTACAGGCCTCAATTCACCCCTCCACTTT. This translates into CASSANPTGLNSPLHF. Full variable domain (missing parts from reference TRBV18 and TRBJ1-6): NAGVMQNPRHLVRRRGQEARLRCSPMKGHSHVYWYRQLPEEGLKFMVYLQKENIIDESGMPKERFSAEFPKEGPSILRIQQVVRGDSAAYFCASSANPTGLNSPLHFGNGTRLTVT.